Listed here are 20 T cell receptor beta chains from one sample, sequenced in a study of Ad26.COV2.S vaccination and SARS-CoV-2 variants. Sequenced by immunoSEQ multiplex PCR; TCRdb stores in-frame clones only, minus some. The profile shows about 350,000 clones, 90% to 95% of them singletons. This specimen was peripheral blood, taken after recovery from COVID-19. The receptors shown here come from a human donor who had recovered from COVID-19.

The CDR3 DNA sequence: TGTGCCAGCAGCCGATGGGGGGGGAACACTGAAGCTTTCTTT. This gives the protein CASSRWGGNTEAFF. The V call is TRBV11-2, the J call TRBJ1-1; D might be TRBD1 (5 bases). CDR1 and CDR2 (germline): SGHAT, FQNNGV. V lost 5 bases and J 1 base, leaving 11 bases between the germline ends. The CDR3 totals 14 residues.

This chain links TRBV7-2 with TRBJ1-3; tentative D call: TRBD1 (6 bases). Germline CDR1 and CDR2: SGHTA and FQGNSA. Trimming took off 4 bases at V and 0 bases at J, with 10 bases between the two ends. The CDR3 loop spans 15 amino acids. This CDR3 is CASSWWDTSGNTIYF. The DNA for the CDR3 is TGTGCCAGCAGCTGGTGGGACACCTCTGGAAACACCATATATTTT.

V is TRBV6-5 and J is TRBJ1-1, with D possibly TRBD1 on 6 matching bases. The CDR3 is 12 residues long. Germline-derived CDR1 and CDR2 are MNHEY and SVGAGI. Trimming took off 6 bases at V and 4 bases at J, with 9 bases between the two ends. This CDR3 reads CASREGVTEAFF. The CDR3 DNA sequence: TGTGCCAGCAGGGAGGGGGTCACTGAAGCTTTCTTT.

The V call is TRBV5-1, the J call TRBJ2-3, with 11 bases that match TRBD2. V lost 0 bases, J lost 4 bases, and 7 bases stayed unmatched. This CDR3 spans 17 amino acids. Per the germline V gene, CDR1 is SGHRS and CDR2 is YFSETQ. The CDR3 coding sequence is TGCGCCAGCAGCTTGGAAAGACTAGCGGGGTCCTCAGATACGCAGTATTTT. This encodes CASSLERLAGSSDTQYF.

This clone has only one observation. The rearrangement links TRBV15 to TRBJ2-1; D is perhaps TRBD2 (6 bases). V was clipped by 0 bases and J by 2 bases, with 8 bases between them. Germline V gene sequence: CDR1 LNHNV, CDR2 YYDKDF (reference sequence). There are 15 residues in the CDR3. The CDR3 spells CATSRDAGPYNEQFF. CDR3 DNA: TGTGCCACCAGCAGAGATGCGGGACCCTACAATGAGCAGTTCTTC. Filled out from reference TRBV15 and TRBJ2-1, the complete variable domain reads DAMVIQNPRYQVTQFGKPVTLSCSQTLNHNVMYWYQQKSSQAPKLLFHYYDKDFNNEADTPDNFQSRRPNTSFCFLDIRSPGLGDTAMYLCATSRDAGPYNEQFFGPGTRLTVL.

The V gene is TRBV5-6, the J gene TRBJ1-2; no definite D call. Between the trimmed V and J ends, which lost 3 bases and 5 bases, there was a span of 8 bases. The V gene's germline CDR1 is SGHDT and CDR2 YYEEEE. The length of the CDR3 is 12 residues. In DNA, the CDR3 is TGTGCCAGCAGCTCCCGATTTTATGGCTACACCTTC. It translates to CASSSRFYGYTF.

The chain joins TRBV9 to TRBJ2-7; D is possibly TRBD1 (5 bases). V was clipped by 0 bases and J by 4 bases, with 14 bases between them. The CDR3 totals 15 residues. The germline gives CDR1 SGDLS, CDR2 YYNGEE. The CDR3, as DNA: TGTGCCAGCAGCGTAGCTGCACAGGTGGGGTACGAGCAGTACTTC. It yields the protein CASSVAAQVGYEQYF.

The chain joins TRBV5-4 to TRBJ1-2; 8 bases map to TRBD1. Per germline, CDR1 SGHNT and CDR2 YYREEE (reference sequence). V lost 5 bases and J lost 4; bases outside the gene matches: 7. The CDR3 spans 14 residues. The chain's CDR3 is CASSFGQGRYGYTF. CDR3 nucleotides: TGTGCCAGCAGTTTTGGACAGGGCCGCTATGGCTACACCTTC. Filled out from reference TRBV5-4 and TRBJ1-2, the complete variable domain reads ETGVTQSPTHLIKTRGQQVTLRCSSQSGHNTVSWYQQALGQGPQFIFQYYREEENGRGNFPPRFSGLQFPNYSSELNVNALELDDSALYLCASSFGQGRYGYTFGSGTRLTVV.

The table lists this clone with a count of one. The chain joins TRBV2 to TRBJ2-1, with 8 nucleotides matching TRBD2. The CDR3 runs 14 residues. J gave up 2 bases and V 4 bases, and 1 base lay outside the gene matches. Germline-derived CDR1 and CDR2 are SNHLY and FYNNEI. This chain's CDR3 is CASSAAGAYNEQFF. CDR3 nucleotides: TGTGCCAGCAGTGCAGCGGGGGCCTACAATGAGCAGTTCTTC.

J is TRBJ2-7 and V is TRBV7-8, with D possibly being TRBD1 or TRBD2 (5 bases each). V gave up 1 base and J gave up 5 bases, with 15 bases separating them. Germline CDR1 and CDR2: SGHVS and FQNEAQ. The CDR3 runs 15 residues. CDR3 coding DNA: TGTGCCAGCAGCTTAGATCGGGGCGGAGGAAACGAGCAGTACTTC. Its translation: CASSLDRGGGNEQYF.

J is TRBJ1-5 and V is TRBV7-2, with D possibly being TRBD1 (5 bases). The germline V gene has CDR1 SGHTA and CDR2 FQGNSA. The CDR3 has 16 amino acids. Trimming pared 2 bases from V and 0 bases from J, leaving 11 bases between. The CDR3 protein is CASSLNGGGSNQPQHF. The CDR3 nucleotides are TGTGCCAGCAGCTTAAATGGGGGGGGTAGCAATCAGCCCCAGCATTTT. Full variable domain (missing parts from reference TRBV7-2 and TRBJ1-5): GAGVSQSPSNKVTEKGKDVELRCDPISGHTALYWYRQSLGQGLEFLIYFQGNSAPDKSGLPSDRFSAERTGGSVSTLTIQRTQQEDSAVYLCASSLNGGGSNQPQHFGDGTRLSIL.

The genes are TRBV15 and TRBJ2-1; the D gene is possibly TRBD2 (6 bases). The V end was cut by 4 bases, the J end by 8 bases, with 18 bases between. Germline V lookup: CDR1 LNHNV, CDR2 YYDKDF (reference sequence). This CDR3 region has 15 residues. This chain's CDR3 is CATSIEGRIRDEQFF. The CDR3 bases are TGTGCCACCAGCATCGAGGGGAGGATCCGGGATGAGCAGTTCTTC. Complete variable domain (other parts from reference TRBV15 and TRBJ2-1): DAMVIQNPRYQVTQFGKPVTLSCSQTLNHNVMYWYQQKSSQAPKLLFHYYDKDFNNEADTPDNFQSRRPNTSFCFLDIRSPGLGDTAMYLCATSIEGRIRDEQFFGPGTRLTVL.

This clone was observed once. The chain links TRBV27 to TRBJ2-6; maybe TRBD1 (7 bases). The CDR3 sequence is 18 residues long. The V end was cut by 10 bases, the J end by 1 base, with 23 bases between. CDR1 MNHEY and CDR2 SMNVEV come from the germline V gene (reference sequence). The CDR3 reads CATRAGLTGRSGANVLTF. CDR3 DNA sequence: TGTGCCACAAGGGCGGGCCTGACAGGGAGGTCTGGGGCCAACGTCCTGACTTTC.

V usage is TRBV6-5 and J usage is TRBJ2-3; D unresolved. Trimming pared 7 bases from V and 2 bases from J, leaving 16 bases between. The CDR3 is 15 amino acids. Germline CDR1 is MNHEY and CDR2 is SVGAGI. CDR3 sequence (DNA): TGTGCCAGCACTCGGCAGGCGAGAGTCACAGATACGCAGTATTTT. Translation: CASTRQARVTDTQYF.

The CDR3 loop reads CASSQVIYGGPGNEQFF. Written as DNA, the CDR3 is TGTGCCAGCAGCCAAGTGATTTACGGGGGGCCGGGCAATGAGCAGTTCTTC. The rearrangement joins TRBV4-2 to TRBJ2-1; perhaps TRBD2 as D (7 bases). The CDR3 extends over 17 amino acids. Trimming removed 1 base from V and 6 bases from J, with 19 bases in between. Germline V gene lookup returns CDR1 LGHNA and CDR2 YNFKEQ.

Notes on this clone: Its ends do not fully match the called genes, so a read error is possible. The rearrangement joins TRBV7-7 to TRBJ2-1, with D maybe TRBD1 (6 bases). The CDR3 has 14 residues. Germline CDR1 is SSHAT and CDR2 is FNYEAQ (reference sequence). The CDR3 DNA follows: TGTGCTAGCAGTGCAGGGGATCGCTACAATGAGCAGTTCTTC. Its translation is CASSAGDRYNEQFF.

This clone has only one observation. The rearrangement uses TRBV27 and TRBJ2-5; D may match TRBD1 or TRBD2 (5 bases each). This CDR3 is built from 17 residues. From germline, CDR1 is MNHEY and CDR2 SMNVEV (reference sequence). V was cut by 0 bases and J by 1 base, with 15 bases left in between. DNA of the CDR3: TGTGCCAGCAGTTTATCGAGGGGAACCCAACCCCAAGAGACCCAGTACTTC. It codes for CASSLSRGTQPQETQYF.

The chain recombines TRBV10-1 with TRBJ2-7, with D maybe TRBD1 (6 bases). Between the trimmed V and J ends, which lost 4 bases and 7 bases, there was a span of 17 bases. This CDR3 region has 14 residues. Germline values: CDR1 WNHNN, CDR2 SYGVQD (reference sequence). DNA of the CDR3: TGCGCCAGCAGTGGGGCAGGGGCCTCGGAGGAGCAGTACTTC. It specifies CASSGAGASEEQYF.

V is TRBV9 and J is TRBJ2-3; no reliable D call. Deletions cut 0 bases from V and 4 bases from J, with 3 bases between. Germline assignment: CDR1 SGDLS and CDR2 YYNGEE. The CDR3 extends over 12 amino acids. CDR3 region: CASSVEADTQYF. The CDR3 region has the DNA TGTGCCAGCAGCGTAGAGGCAGATACGCAGTATTTT. The full variable domain, in which reference TRBV9 and TRBJ2-3 provide the parts outside the CDR3, is DSGVTQTPKHLITATGQRVTLRCSPRSGDLSVYWYQQSLDQGLQFLIQYYNGEERAKGNILERFSAQQFPDLHSELNLSSLELGDSALYFCASSVEADTQYFGPGTRLTVL.

This clone was detected only once. The rearrangement links TRBV7-9 to TRBJ1-5; D not resolved. This CDR3 comprises 19 residues. Germline V gene data show CDR1 as SEHNR and CDR2 as FQNEAQ (reference sequence). V lost 3 bases, J lost 1 base, and 22 bases lay in between. Here the CDR3 reads CASSFPPIFPLYSNQPQHF. The CDR3 DNA is TGTGCCAGCAGCTTCCCCCCCATATTTCCCCTTTACAGCAATCAGCCCCAGCATTTT. Filled out from reference TRBV7-9 and TRBJ1-5, the complete variable domain reads DTGVSQNPRHKITKRGQNVTFRCDPISEHNRLYWYRQTLGQGPEFLTYFQNEAQLEKSRLLSDRFSAERPKGSFSTLEIQRTEQGDSAMYLCASSFPPIFPLYSNQPQHFGDGTRLSIL.